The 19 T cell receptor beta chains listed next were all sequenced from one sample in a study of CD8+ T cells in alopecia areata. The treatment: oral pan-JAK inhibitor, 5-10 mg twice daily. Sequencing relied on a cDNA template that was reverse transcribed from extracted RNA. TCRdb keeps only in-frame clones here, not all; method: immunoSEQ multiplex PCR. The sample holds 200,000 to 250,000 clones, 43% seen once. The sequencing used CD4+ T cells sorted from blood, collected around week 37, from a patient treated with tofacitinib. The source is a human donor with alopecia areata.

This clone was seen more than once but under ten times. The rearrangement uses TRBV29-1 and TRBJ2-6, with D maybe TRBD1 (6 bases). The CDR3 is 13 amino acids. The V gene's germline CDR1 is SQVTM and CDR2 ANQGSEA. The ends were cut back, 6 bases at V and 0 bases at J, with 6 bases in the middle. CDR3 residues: CSVDSSGANVLTF. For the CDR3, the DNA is TGCAGCGTGGACAGCTCTGGGGCCAACGTCCTGACTTTC.

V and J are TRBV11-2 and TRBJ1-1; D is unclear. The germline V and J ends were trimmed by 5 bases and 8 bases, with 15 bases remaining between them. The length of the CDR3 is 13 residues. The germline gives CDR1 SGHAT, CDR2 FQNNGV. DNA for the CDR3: TGTGCCAGCAGCCCCGGGTCCACGGGGGAAGCTTTCTTT. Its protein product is CASSPGSTGEAFF.

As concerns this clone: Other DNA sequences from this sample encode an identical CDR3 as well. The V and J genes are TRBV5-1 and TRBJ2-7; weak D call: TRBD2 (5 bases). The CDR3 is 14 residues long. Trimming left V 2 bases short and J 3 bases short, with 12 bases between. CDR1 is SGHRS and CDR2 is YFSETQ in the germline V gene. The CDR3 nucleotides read TGCGCCAGCAGCTTCGGCCTAGCTGGCTACGAGCAGTACTTC. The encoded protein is CASSFGLAGYEQYF.

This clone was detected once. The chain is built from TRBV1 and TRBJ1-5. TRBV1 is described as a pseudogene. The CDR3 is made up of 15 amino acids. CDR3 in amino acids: CTSSQDRGWNQPQHF. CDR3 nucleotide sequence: TGCACCAGCAGCCAAGATCGGGGATGGAATCAGCCCCAGCATTTT.

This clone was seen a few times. The CDR3 is CASSTLHPRDTQYF. Written as DNA, the CDR3 is TGTGCCAGCAGTACACTCCACCCCCGAGATACGCAGTATTTT. The gene calls are TRBV28 and TRBJ2-3; D is ambiguous. Germline values: CDR1 MDHEN, CDR2 SYDVKM. Trimming took 5 bases from V and 5 from J, leaving 14 bases between them. The CDR3 spans 14 residues.

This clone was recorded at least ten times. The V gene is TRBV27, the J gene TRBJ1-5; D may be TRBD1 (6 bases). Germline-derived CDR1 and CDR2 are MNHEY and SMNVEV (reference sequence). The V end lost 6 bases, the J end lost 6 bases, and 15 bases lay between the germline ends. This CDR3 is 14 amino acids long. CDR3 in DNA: TGTGCCAGCAGGCCGGCAGGGGAGCGTCAGCCCCAGCATTTT. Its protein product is CASRPAGERQPQHF.

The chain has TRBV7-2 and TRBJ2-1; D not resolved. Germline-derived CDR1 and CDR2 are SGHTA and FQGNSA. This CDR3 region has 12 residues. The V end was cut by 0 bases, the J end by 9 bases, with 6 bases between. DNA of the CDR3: TGTGCCAGCAGCTTAGCGTTAGGTGAGCAGTTCTTC. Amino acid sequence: CASSLALGEQFF.

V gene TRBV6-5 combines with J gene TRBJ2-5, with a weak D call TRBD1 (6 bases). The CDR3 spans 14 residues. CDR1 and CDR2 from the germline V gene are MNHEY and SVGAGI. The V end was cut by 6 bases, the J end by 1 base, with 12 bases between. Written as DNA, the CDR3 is TGTGCCAGCAGCCCAGGGGTCCTCCAAGAGACCCAGTACTTC. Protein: CASSPGVLQETQYF.

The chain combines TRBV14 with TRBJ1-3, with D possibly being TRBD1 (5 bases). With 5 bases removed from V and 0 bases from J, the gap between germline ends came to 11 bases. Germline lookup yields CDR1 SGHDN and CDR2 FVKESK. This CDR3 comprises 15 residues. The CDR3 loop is CASSTRQSSGNTIYF. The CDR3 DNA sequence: TGTGCCAGCAGCACTCGACAGAGCTCTGGAAACACCATATATTTT.

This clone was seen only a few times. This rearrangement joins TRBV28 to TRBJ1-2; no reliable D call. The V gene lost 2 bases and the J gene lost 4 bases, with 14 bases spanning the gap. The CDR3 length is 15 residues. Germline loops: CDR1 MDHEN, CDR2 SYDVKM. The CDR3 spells CASSLSPRSSYGYTF. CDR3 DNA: TGTGCCAGCAGTTTAAGTCCGCGGTCCAGCTATGGCTACACCTTC.

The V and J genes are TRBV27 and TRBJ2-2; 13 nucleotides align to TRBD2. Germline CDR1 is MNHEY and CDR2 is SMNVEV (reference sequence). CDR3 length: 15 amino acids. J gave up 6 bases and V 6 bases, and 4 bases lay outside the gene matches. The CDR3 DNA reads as TGTGCCAGCAGCGGACTAGCGGGAGTGGCCGGGGAGCTGTTTTTT. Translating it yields CASSGLAGVAGELFF.

The CDR3 DNA reads as TGCGCCAGTTTCTCTGGAAACACCATATATTTT. Encoded protein: CASFSGNTIYF. The V gene is TRBV5-1, the J gene TRBJ1-3; D gene ambiguous. The germline CDR1 and CDR2 sequences are SGHRS and YFSETQ. This CDR3 is built from 11 residues. The V and J ends lost 8 bases and 0 bases respectively, with 3 bases between them. The full variable domain, rest sourced from reference TRBV5-1 and TRBJ1-3, is KAGVTQTPRYLIKTRGQQVTLSCSPISGHRSVSWYQQTPGQGLQFLFEYFSETQRNKGNFPGRFSGRQFSNSRSEMNVSTLELGDSALYLCASFSGNTIYFGEGSWLTVV.

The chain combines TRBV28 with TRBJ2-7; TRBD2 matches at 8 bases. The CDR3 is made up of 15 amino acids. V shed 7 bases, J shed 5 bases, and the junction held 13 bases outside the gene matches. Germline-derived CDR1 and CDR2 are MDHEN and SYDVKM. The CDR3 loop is CASTIGMAGGDEQYF. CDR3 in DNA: TGTGCCAGCACCATTGGTATGGCGGGAGGTGACGAGCAGTACTTC.

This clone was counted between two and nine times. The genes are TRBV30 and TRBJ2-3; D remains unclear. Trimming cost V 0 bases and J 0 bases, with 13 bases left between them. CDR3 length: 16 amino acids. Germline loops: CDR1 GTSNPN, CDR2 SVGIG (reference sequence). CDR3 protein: CAWSVGHLSSTDTQYF. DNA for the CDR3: TGTGCCTGGAGTGTAGGGCACCTATCTAGCACAGATACGCAGTATTTT.

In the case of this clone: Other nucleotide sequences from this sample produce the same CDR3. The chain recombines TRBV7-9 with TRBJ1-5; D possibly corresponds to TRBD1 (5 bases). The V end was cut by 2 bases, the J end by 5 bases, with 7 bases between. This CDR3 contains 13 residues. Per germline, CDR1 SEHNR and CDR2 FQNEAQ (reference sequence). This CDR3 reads CASSLTGDQPQHF. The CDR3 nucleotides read TGTGCCAGCAGCTTAACGGGGGATCAGCCCCAGCATTTT.

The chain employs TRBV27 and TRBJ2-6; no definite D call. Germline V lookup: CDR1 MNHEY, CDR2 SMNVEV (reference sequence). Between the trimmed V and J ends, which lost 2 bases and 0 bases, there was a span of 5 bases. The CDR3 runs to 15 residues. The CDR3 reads CASSLITSGANVLTF. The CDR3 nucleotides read TGTGCCAGCAGTTTAATCACCTCTGGGGCCAACGTCCTGACTTTC.

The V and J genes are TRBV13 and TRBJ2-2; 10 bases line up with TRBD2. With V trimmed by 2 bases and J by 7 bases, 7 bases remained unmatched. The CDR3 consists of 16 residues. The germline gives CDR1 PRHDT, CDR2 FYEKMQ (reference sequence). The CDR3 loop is CASSLRGTSDDGELFF. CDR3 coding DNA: TGTGCCAGCAGCTTAAGAGGGACTAGCGATGACGGGGAGCTGTTTTTT.

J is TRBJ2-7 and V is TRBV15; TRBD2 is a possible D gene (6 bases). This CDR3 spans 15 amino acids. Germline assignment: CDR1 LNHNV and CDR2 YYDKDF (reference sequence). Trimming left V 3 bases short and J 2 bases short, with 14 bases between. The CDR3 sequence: CATSSRLDFPYEQYF. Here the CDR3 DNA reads TGTGCCACCAGCAGCAGACTAGATTTTCCCTACGAGCAGTACTTC.

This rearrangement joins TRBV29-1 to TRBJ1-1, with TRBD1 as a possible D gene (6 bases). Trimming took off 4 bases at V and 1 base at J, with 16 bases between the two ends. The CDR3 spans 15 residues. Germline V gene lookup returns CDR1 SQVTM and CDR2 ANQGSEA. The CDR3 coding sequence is TGCAGCGTTGCTGTAGGGGGACGAGGGAACACTGAAGCTTTCTTT. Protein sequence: CSVAVGGRGNTEAFF.